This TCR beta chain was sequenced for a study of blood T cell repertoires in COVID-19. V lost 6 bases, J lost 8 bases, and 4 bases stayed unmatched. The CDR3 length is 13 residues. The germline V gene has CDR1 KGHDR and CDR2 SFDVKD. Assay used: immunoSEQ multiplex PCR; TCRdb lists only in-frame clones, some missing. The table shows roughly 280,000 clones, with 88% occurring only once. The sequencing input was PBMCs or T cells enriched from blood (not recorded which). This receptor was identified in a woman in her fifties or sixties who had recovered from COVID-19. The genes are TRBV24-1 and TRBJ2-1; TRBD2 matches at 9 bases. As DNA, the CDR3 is TGTGCCACCAGTCCTAGCGGGATCTATGAGCAGTTCTTC. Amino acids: CATSPSGIYEQFF.